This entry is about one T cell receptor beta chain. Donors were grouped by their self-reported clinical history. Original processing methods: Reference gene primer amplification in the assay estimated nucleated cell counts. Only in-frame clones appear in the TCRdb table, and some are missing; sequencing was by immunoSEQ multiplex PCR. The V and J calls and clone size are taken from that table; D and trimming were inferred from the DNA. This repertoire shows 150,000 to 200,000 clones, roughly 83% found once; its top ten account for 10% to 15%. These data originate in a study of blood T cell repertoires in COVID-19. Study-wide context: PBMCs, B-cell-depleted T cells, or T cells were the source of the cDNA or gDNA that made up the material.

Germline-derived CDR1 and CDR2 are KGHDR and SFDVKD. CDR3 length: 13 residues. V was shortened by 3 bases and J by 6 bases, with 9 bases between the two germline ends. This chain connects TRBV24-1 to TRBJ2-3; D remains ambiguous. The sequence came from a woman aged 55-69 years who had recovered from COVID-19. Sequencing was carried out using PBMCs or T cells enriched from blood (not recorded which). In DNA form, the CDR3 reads TGTGCCACCAGTGATGATGAGGCGGATACGCAGTATTTT. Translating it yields CATSDDEADTQYF.